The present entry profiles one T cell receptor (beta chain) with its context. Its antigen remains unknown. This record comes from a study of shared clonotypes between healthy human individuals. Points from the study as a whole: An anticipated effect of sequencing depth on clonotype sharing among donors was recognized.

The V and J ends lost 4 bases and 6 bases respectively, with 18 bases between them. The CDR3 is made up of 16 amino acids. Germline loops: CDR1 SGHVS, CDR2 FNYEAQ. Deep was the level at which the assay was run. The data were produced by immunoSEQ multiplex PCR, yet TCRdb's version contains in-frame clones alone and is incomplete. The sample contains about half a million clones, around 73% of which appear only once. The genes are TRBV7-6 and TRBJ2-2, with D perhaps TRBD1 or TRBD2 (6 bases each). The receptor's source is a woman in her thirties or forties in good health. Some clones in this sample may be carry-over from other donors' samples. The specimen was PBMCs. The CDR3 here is CASSWGAGVLSGELFF. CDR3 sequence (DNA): TGTGCCAGCAGCTGGGGGGCAGGGGTTTTGTCCGGGGAGCTGTTTTTT.